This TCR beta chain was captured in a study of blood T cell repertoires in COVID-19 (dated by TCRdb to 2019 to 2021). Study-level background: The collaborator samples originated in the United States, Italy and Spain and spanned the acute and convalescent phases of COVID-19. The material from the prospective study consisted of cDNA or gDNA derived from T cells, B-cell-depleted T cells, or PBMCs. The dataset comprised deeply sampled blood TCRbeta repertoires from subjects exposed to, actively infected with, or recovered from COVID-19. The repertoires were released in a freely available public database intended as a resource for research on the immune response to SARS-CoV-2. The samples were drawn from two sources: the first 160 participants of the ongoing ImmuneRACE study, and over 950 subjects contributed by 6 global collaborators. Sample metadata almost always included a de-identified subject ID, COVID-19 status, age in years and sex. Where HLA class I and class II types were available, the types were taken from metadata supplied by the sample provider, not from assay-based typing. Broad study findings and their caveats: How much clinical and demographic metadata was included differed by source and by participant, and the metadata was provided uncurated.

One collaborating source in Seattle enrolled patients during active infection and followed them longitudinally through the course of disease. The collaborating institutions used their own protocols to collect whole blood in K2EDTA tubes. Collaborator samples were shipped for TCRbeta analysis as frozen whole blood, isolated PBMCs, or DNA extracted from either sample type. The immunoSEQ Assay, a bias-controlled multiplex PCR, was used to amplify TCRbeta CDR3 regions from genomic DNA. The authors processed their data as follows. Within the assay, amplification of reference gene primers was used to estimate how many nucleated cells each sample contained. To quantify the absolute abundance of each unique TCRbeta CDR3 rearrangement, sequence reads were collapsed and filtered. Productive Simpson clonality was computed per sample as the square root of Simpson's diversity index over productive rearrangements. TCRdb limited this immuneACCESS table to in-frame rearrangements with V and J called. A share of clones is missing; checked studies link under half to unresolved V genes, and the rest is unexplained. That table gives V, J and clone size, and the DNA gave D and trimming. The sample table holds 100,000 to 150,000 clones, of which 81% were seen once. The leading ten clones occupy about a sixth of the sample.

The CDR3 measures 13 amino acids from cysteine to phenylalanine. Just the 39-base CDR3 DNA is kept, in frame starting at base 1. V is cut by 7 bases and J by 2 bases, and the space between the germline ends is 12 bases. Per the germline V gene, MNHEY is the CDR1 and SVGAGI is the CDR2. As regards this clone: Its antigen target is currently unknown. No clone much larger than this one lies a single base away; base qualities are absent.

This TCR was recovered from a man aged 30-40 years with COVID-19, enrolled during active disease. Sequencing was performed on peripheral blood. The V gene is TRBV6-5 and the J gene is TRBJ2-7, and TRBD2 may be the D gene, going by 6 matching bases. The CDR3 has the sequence CASNRPGAYEQYF. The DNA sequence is TGTGCCAGCAACAGACCGGGGGCCTACGAGCAGTACTTC.